The clone carrying this TCR beta chain was found once. The data stem from a study of graft-versus-host responses after intestinal transplantation. Assay: immunoSEQ multiplex PCR; the TCRdb copy retains only in-frame clones and omits some. The repertoire holds 99,000 or so clones, with 86% as singletons. This TCR was recovered from a human patient who received an intestinal transplant, so some T cells may come from the graft donor. Sequenced here: PBMCs, sampled 255 days after intestinal transplant.

The CDR3 nucleotides are TGTGCCAGCAGTGAACAAGGGAGCAATCAGCCCCAGCATTTT. Amino acids: CASSEQGSNQPQHF. V is TRBV2 and J is TRBJ1-5; D gene uncertain. The CDR3 covers 14 residues. Between the trimmed V and J ends, which lost 2 bases and 1 base, there was a span of 6 bases. Germline CDR1 reads SNHLY; CDR2 reads FYNNEI.